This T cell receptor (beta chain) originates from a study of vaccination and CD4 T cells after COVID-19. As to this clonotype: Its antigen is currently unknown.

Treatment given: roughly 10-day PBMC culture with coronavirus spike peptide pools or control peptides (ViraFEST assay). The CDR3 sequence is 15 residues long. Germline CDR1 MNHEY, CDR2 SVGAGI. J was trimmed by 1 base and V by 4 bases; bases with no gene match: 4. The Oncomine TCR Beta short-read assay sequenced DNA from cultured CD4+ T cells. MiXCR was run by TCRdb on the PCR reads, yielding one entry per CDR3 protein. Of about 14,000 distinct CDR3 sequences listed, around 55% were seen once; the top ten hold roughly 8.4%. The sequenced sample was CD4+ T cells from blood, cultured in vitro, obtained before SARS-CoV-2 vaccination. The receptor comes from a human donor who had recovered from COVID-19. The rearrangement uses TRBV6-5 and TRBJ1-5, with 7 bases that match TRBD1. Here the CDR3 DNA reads TGTGCCAGCAGTTCGACAGGGTTAAGCAATCAGCCCCAGCATTTT. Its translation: CASSSTGLSNQPQHF.